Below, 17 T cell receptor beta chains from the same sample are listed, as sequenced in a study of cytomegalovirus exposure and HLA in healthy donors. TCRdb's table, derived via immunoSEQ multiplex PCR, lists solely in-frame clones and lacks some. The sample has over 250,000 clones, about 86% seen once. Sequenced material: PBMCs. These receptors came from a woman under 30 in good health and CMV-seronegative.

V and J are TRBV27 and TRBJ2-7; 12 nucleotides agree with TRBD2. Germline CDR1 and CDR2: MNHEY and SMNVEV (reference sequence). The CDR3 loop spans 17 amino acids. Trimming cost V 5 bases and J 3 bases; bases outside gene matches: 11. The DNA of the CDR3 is TGTGCCAGCAGTCCTAAGGGGCTAGCGGGGGGGCTCTACGAGCAGTACTTC. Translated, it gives CASSPKGLAGGLYEQYF.

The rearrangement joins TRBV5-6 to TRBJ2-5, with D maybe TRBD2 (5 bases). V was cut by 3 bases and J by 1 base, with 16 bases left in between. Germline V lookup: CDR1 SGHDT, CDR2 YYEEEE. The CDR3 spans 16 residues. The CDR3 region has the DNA TGTGCCAGCAGCTCGGGGTATGGCGGAGTCCAAGAGACCCAGTACTTC. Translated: CASSSGYGGVQETQYF.

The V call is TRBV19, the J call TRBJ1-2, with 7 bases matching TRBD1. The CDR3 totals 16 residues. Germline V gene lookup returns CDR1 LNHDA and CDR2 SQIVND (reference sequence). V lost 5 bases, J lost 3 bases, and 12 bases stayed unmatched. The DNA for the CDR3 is TGTGCCAGTAGTTCGCACAGACAGGGAGGAGACTATGGCTACACCTTC. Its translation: CASSSHRQGGDYGYTF.

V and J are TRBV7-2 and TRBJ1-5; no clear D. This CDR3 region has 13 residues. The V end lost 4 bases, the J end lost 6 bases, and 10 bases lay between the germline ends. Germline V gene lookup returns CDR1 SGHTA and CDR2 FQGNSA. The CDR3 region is CASSYRVGQPQHF. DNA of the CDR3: TGTGCCAGCAGCTACCGGGTGGGTCAGCCCCAGCATTTT.

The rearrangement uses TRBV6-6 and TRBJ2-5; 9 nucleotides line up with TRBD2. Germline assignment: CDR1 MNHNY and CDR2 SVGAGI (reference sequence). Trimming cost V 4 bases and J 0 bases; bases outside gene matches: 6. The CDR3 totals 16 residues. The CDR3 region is CASSFSSGDHQETQYF. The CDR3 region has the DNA TGTGCCAGCAGTTTCTCTAGCGGGGACCACCAAGAGACCCAGTACTTC.

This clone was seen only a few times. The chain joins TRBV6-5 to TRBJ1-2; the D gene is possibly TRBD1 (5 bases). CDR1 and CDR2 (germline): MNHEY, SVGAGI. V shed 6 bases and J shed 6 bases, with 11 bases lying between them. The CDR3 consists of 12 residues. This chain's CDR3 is CASREGGDGYTF. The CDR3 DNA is TGTGCCAGCAGAGAGGGAGGGGATGGCTACACCTTC.

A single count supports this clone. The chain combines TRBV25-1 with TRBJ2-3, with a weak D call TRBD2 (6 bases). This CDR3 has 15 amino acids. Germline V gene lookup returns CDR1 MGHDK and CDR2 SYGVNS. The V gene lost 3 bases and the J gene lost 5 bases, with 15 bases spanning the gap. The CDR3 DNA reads TGTGCCAGCAGTGACCTGACGGGGGTAGGAGATACGCAGTATTTT. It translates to CASSDLTGVGDTQYF.

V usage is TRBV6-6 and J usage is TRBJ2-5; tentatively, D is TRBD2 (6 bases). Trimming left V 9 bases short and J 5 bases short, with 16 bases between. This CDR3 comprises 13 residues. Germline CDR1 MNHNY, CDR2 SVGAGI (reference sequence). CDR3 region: CASAGRQSETQYF. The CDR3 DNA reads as TGTGCCAGTGCGGGACGGCAAAGTGAGACCCAGTACTTC.

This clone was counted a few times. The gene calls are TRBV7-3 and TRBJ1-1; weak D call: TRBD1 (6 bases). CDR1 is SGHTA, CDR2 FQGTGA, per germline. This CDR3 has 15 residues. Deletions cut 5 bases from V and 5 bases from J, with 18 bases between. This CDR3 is CASSQGNVGGTEAFF. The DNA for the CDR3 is TGTGCCAGCAGCCAGGGGAATGTGGGAGGGACTGAAGCTTTCTTT.

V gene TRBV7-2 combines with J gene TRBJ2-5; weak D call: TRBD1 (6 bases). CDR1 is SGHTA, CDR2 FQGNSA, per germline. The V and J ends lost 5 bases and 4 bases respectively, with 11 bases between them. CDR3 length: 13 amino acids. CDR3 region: CASSPQGGETQYF. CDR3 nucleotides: TGTGCCAGCAGCCCACAGGGTGGAGAGACCCAGTACTTC.

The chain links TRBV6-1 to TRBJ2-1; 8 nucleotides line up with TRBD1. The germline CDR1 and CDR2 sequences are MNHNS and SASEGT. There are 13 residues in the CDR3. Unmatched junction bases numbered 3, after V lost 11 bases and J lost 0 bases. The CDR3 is CALDRDSYNEQFF. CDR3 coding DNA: TGTGCCTTGGACAGGGACTCCTACAATGAGCAGTTCTTC.

CDR3 residues: CASSATNTGELFF. DNA for the CDR3: TGTGCCAGCAGTGCTACGAACACCGGGGAGCTGTTTTTT. The rearrangement uses TRBV6-4 and TRBJ2-2; D remains ambiguous. Between the trimmed V and J ends, which lost 4 bases and 0 bases, there was a span of 3 bases. This CDR3 has 13 amino acids. From germline, CDR1 is MRHNA and CDR2 SNTAGT.

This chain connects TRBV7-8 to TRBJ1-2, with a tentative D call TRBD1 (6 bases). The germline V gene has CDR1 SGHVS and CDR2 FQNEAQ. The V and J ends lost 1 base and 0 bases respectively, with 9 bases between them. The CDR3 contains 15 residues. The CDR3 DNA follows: TGTGCCAGCAGCTTAGTGACAGGTTCTAACTATGGCTACACCTTC. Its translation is CASSLVTGSNYGYTF.

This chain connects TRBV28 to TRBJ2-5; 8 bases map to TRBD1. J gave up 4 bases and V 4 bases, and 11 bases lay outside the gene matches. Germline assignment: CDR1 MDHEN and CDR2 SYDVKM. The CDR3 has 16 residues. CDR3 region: CASSSRTGPFRETQYF. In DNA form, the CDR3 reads TGTGCCAGCAGTTCACGGACAGGGCCATTCCGAGAGACCCAGTACTTC.

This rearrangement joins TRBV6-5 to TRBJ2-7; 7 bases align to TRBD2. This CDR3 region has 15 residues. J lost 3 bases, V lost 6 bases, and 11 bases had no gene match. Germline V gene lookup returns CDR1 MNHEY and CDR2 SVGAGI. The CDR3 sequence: CASSPTASGNYEQYF. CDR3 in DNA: TGTGCCAGCAGCCCTACGGCTAGCGGCAACTACGAGCAGTACTTC.

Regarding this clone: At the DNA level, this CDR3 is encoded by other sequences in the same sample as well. The CDR3 protein is CASGLAGTGELFF. CDR3 in DNA: TGTGCTAGTGGTTTGGCAGGGACCGGGGAGCTGTTTTTT. The rearrangement links TRBV12-5 to TRBJ2-2; a possible D gene is TRBD1 (5 bases). With 1 base removed from V and 5 bases from J, the gap between germline ends came to 5 bases. Looked up from germline, CDR1 is LGHNT and CDR2 is FRNRAP. This CDR3 spans 13 amino acids.

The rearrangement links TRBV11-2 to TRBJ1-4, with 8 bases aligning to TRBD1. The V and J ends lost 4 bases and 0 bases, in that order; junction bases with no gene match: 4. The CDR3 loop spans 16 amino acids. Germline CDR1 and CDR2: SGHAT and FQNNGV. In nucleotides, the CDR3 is TGTGCCAGCAGCTCAGGGGGCCTCGCAACTAATGAAAAACTGTTTTTT. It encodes CASSSGGLATNEKLFF.